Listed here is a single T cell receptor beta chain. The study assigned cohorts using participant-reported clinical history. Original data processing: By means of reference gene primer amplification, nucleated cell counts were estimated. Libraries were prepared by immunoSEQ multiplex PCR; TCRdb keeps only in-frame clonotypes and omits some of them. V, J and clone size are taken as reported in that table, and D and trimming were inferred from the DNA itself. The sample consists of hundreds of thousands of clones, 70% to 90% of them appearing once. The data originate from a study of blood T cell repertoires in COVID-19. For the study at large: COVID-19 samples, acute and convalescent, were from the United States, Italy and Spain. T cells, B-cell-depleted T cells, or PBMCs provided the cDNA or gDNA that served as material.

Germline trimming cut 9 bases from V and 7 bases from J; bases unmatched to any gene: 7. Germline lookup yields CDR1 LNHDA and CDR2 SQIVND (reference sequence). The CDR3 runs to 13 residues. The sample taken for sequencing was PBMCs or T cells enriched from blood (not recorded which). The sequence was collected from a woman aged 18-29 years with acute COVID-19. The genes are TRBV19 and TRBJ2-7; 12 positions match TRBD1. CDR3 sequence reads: CASRDRGPGEQYF. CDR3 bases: TGTGCCAGCCGGGACAGGGGGCCTGGGGAGCAGTACTTC.